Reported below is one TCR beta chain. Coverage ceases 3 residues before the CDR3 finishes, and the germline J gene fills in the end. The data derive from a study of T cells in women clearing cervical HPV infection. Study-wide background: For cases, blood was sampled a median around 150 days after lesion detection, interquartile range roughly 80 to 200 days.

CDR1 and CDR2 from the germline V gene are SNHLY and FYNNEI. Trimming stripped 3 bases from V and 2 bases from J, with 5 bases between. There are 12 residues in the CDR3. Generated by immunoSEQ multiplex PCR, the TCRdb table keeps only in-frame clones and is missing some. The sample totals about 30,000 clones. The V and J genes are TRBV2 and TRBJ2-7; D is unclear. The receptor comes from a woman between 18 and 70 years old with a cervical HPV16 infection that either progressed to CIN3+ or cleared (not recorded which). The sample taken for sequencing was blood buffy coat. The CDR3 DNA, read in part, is TGTGCCAGCAGTGAGCTAACCTACGAG. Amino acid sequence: CASSELTYE. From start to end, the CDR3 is CASSELTYEQYF.